The 30 T cell receptor beta chains in this list originate from one sample, sequenced in a study of CD8 T cells in ankylosing spondylitis. TCRdb itself ran the 5' RACE reads through MiXCR, one entry per CDR3 protein. The sample records 230,000 or so distinct CDR3 sequences, approximately 24% being singletons. Sequenced material: blood, either unsorted or a sorted T cell fraction (not recorded which). The receptors come from a male donor with ankylosing spondylitis or in good health (not recorded which).

This clonotype has just a few counts. The rearrangement links TRBV15 to TRBJ2-3; D may correspond to TRBD1 or TRBD2 (7 bases each). The germline V gene encodes CDR1 LNHNV and CDR2 YYDKDF (reference sequence). The V gene lost 5 bases and the J gene lost 2 bases, with 17 bases spanning the gap. There are 16 residues in the CDR3. The CDR3 DNA reads as TGTGCCACCAGCCGATCCCAGGGGGGGTACACAGATACGCAGTATTTT. It specifies CATSRSQGGYTDTQYF. Complete variable domain (other parts from reference TRBV15 and TRBJ2-3): DAMVIQNPRYQVTQFGKPVTLSCSQTLNHNVMYWYQQKSSQAPKLLFHYYDKDFNNEADTPDNFQSRRPNTSFCFLDIRSPGLGDTAMYLCATSRSQGGYTDTQYFGPGTRLTVL.

The rearrangement uses TRBV20-1 and TRBJ2-5; maybe TRBD1 (5 bases). The V gene's germline CDR1 is DFQATT and CDR2 SNEGSKA (reference sequence). Trimming stripped 0 bases from V and 7 bases from J, with 15 bases between. The CDR3 runs to 14 residues. CDR3 nucleotides: TGCAGTGCTAGAGATTTCAGGGTTAGGGGGACCCAGTACTTC. The encoded protein is CSARDFRVRGTQYF.

This clonotype was detected many times. The V gene is TRBV18, the J gene TRBJ2-7, with a weak D call TRBD2 (6 bases). The CDR3 extends over 14 amino acids. Trimming pared 3 bases from V and 0 bases from J, leaving 9 bases between. From germline, CDR1 is KGHSH and CDR2 LQKENI. The CDR3 reads CASSPTGDSYEQYF. CDR3 in DNA: TGTGCCAGCTCACCGACGGGGGACTCCTACGAGCAGTACTTC.

This clonotype was detected ten times or more. This chain joins TRBV5-5 and TRBJ1-6, with TRBD1 identical over 9 bases. Germline loops: CDR1 SGHKS, CDR2 YYEKEE (reference sequence). V dropped 4 bases and J dropped 8; count of bases not matched to a gene: 4. The CDR3 has 14 amino acids. CDR3 in DNA: TGTGCCAGCAGCCAGGGACAGGGCGATTCACCCCTCCACTTT. Translated, it gives CASSQGQGDSPLHF. Full variable domain (outside the CDR3, taken from reference TRBV5-5 and TRBJ1-6): DAGVTQSPTHLIKTRGQQVTLRCSPISGHKSVSWYQQVLGQGPQFIFQYYEKEERGRGNFPDRFSARQFPNYSSELNVNALLLGDSALYLCASSQGQGDSPLHFGNGTRLTVT.

This chain links TRBV6-5 with TRBJ2-7, with D hard to call. The length of the CDR3 is 14 residues. Germline-derived CDR1 and CDR2 are MNHEY and SVGAGI. With 5 bases removed from V and 3 bases from J, the gap between germline ends came to 14 bases. CDR3 nucleotide sequence: TGTGCCAGCAGTCGACTCGGACGGCTCTACGAGCAGTACTTC. Its protein is CASSRLGRLYEQYF.

The chain carries TRBV24-1 and TRBJ2-7, with a possible D match to TRBD1 (6 bases). The CDR3 consists of 13 residues. The germline gives CDR1 KGHDR, CDR2 SFDVKD. V shed 7 bases and J shed 4 bases, with 13 bases lying between them. The CDR3: CATSEPGQYEQYF. The CDR3 region has the DNA TGTGCCACCAGCGAACCCGGACAGTACGAGCAGTACTTC.

The rearrangement links TRBV28 to TRBJ2-1; D possibly corresponds to TRBD1 (5 bases). CDR3 length: 12 amino acids. Per germline, CDR1 MDHEN and CDR2 SYDVKM. V lost 6 bases and J 6 bases, leaving 9 bases between the germline ends. This CDR3 reads CASRTESNEQFF. CDR3 coding DNA: TGTGCCAGCAGGACAGAGTCCAATGAGCAGTTCTTC.

The chain has TRBV6-2 or TRBV6-3 and TRBJ1-1; D gene uncertain. The CDR3 is made up of 11 amino acids. V was pared by 2 bases and J by 11 bases, with 9 bases between. Germline V gene data show CDR1 as MNHEY and CDR2 as SVGEGT. CDR3: CASSYRGSAFF. The CDR3 DNA is TGTGCCAGCAGTTACAGAGGGAGCGCTTTCTTT.

The chain combines TRBV7-6 with TRBJ2-2; the D gene is possibly TRBD2 (6 bases). V was cut by 5 bases and J by 3 bases, with 13 bases left in between. The CDR3 consists of 15 residues. Germline V gene sequence: CDR1 SGHVS, CDR2 FNYEAQ. This CDR3 reads CASSLTLADTGELFF. DNA for the CDR3: TGTGCCAGCAGCCTCACTTTAGCGGACACCGGGGAGCTGTTTTTT. The full variable domain, with the rest looked up from reference TRBV7-6 and TRBJ2-2, is GAGVSQSPRYKVTKRGQDVALRCDPISGHVSLYWYRQALGQGPEFLTYFNYEAQQDKSGLPNDRFSAERPEGSISTLTIQRTEQRDSAMYRCASSLTLADTGELFFGEGSRLTVL.

The chain joins TRBV20-1 to TRBJ2-7, with a weak D call TRBD1 (6 bases). Trimming pared 1 base from V and 2 bases from J, leaving 9 bases between. The V gene's germline CDR1 is DFQATT and CDR2 SNEGSKA (reference sequence). The length of the CDR3 is 13 residues. This CDR3 is CSARGQVAYEQYF. The CDR3 DNA follows: TGCAGTGCTAGAGGACAGGTGGCCTACGAGCAGTACTTC.

This clonotype showed up many times. The chain uses TRBV10-3 and TRBJ2-5; TRBD2 agrees at 11 bases. Germline V gene lookup returns CDR1 ENHRY and CDR2 SYGVKD. Trimming cost V 10 bases and J 0 bases; bases outside gene matches: 4. This CDR3 is 14 amino acids long. The CDR3 loop reads CATLSGGDQETQYF. The CDR3 region has the DNA TGTGCCACTCTTAGCGGGGGGGACCAAGAGACCCAGTACTTC.

Many counts were recorded for this clonotype. This chain uses TRBV11-2 with TRBJ2-5, with 7 nucleotides matching TRBD1. Trimming took 3 bases from V and 1 from J; bases not matched to a gene: 2. The CDR3 runs 14 residues. Germline V gives CDR1 SGHAT, CDR2 FQNNGV. Here the CDR3 DNA reads TGTGCCAGCAGCTTCGGACAGGCCCAAGAGACCCAGTACTTC. Translating it yields CASSFGQAQETQYF.

J is TRBJ2-7 and V is TRBV20-1; D unresolved. Germline assignment: CDR1 DFQATT and CDR2 SNEGSKA (reference sequence). The CDR3 sequence is 14 residues long. V gave up 0 bases and J gave up 0 bases, with 9 bases separating them. CDR3 residues: CSARDYHPSYEQYF. CDR3 DNA: TGCAGTGCTAGAGATTACCACCCCTCCTACGAGCAGTACTTC.

This clonotype was counted a few times. The chain uses TRBV20-1 and TRBJ2-3; 9 nucleotides match TRBD2. Germline V gene data show CDR1 as DFQATT and CDR2 as SNEGSKA (reference sequence). The CDR3 spans 14 residues. V was clipped by 0 bases and J by 6 bases; unmatched bases: 4. CDR3 nucleotide sequence: TGCAGTGCTAGAGATATGCGGGGGGGGGATACGCAGTATTTT. Amino acids: CSARDMRGGDTQYF.

This clonotype was counted between two and nine times. This CDR3 reads CSARDGLAVYNEQFF. CDR3 sequence (DNA): TGCAGTGCTAGAGATGGACTAGCGGTATACAATGAGCAGTTCTTC. The chain uses TRBV20-1 and TRBJ2-1; 10 positions agree with TRBD2. The CDR3 extends over 15 amino acids. V lost 0 bases, J lost 4 bases, and 3 bases stayed unmatched. Germline-derived CDR1 and CDR2 are DFQATT and SNEGSKA (reference sequence).

V and J are TRBV10-3 and TRBJ1-4; D is ambiguous. V was clipped by 4 bases and J by 3 bases, with 9 bases between them. Germline V CDR1 and CDR2: ENHRY, SYGVKD. The CDR3 is 14 amino acids. The CDR3 region is CAISVQESNEKLFF. The DNA of the CDR3 is TGTGCCATCAGTGTTCAGGAGTCTAATGAAAAACTGTTTTTT.

This clonotype was counted a few times. The CDR3, as DNA: TGCAGTGCTAGGCCCCCCTATACGGGGGTGAACAATGAGCAGTTCTTC. It translates to CSARPPYTGVNNEQFF. The chain couples TRBV20-1 to TRBJ2-1, with D perhaps TRBD2 (6 bases). Germline lookup yields CDR1 DFQATT and CDR2 SNEGSKA (reference sequence). Trimming took off 3 bases at V and 5 bases at J, with 20 bases between the two ends. This CDR3 spans 16 amino acids.

This clonotype occurred a few times. This rearrangement joins TRBV20-1 to TRBJ1-2; TRBD1 is a possible D gene (6 bases). The V gene's germline CDR1 is DFQATT and CDR2 SNEGSKA (reference sequence). This CDR3 region has 14 residues. V lost 0 bases, J lost 8 bases, and 16 bases lay in between. The CDR3 DNA is TGCAGTGCTAGAGACGGACAGAGGGCTTGGGGCTACACCTTC. This encodes CSARDGQRAWGYTF.

This clonotype was recorded only once. The chain joins TRBV28 to TRBJ2-3; D is perhaps TRBD2 (6 bases). CDR3 size: 14 residues. CDR1 and CDR2 from the germline V gene are MDHEN and SYDVKM. V lost 7 bases and J 7 bases, leaving 18 bases between the germline ends. CDR3 bases: TGTGCCAGCACCACCGGGAGCGGGTCTAATACGCAGTATTTT. Protein: CASTTGSGSNTQYF.

The chain uses TRBV20-1 and TRBJ2-7; D may be TRBD1 (6 bases). The ends were cut back, 4 bases at V and 0 bases at J, with 10 bases in the middle. The CDR3 loop spans 13 amino acids. Looked up from germline, CDR1 is DFQATT and CDR2 is SNEGSKA (reference sequence). The CDR3 region has the DNA TGCAGTGCTACCAGGGACACCTCCTACGAGCAGTACTTC. It specifies CSATRDTSYEQYF.

This clonotype was counted many times. The chain has TRBV29-1 and TRBJ2-7, with TRBD1 identical over 7 bases. The CDR3 loop spans 13 amino acids. Per the germline V gene, CDR1 is SQVTM and CDR2 is ANQGSEA. Unmatched junction bases numbered 6, after V lost 4 bases and J lost 3 bases. CDR3 in DNA: TGCAGCGTTGTGGGACAGAACCTCTACGAGCAGTACTTC. It translates to CSVVGQNLYEQYF.

The chain joins TRBV10-3 to TRBJ2-5, with unresolved D. V was pared by 3 bases and J by 2 bases, with 10 bases between. The CDR3 contains 14 residues. Per the germline V gene, CDR1 is ENHRY and CDR2 is SYGVKD. CDR3 protein: CAISDGLTQETQYF. The CDR3 DNA reads as TGTGCCATCAGTGACGGCCTAACTCAAGAGACCCAGTACTTC.

This clonotype was picked up one time. V is TRBV24-1 and J is TRBJ2-1; TRBD2 aligns across 9 bases. The germline gives CDR1 KGHDR, CDR2 SFDVKD. The ends lost 3 bases at V and 7 bases at J; junction bases unmatched: 9. The CDR3 consists of 16 residues. DNA for the CDR3: TGTGCCACCAGTGATCCTAGCGGGACGGGCTTGAATGAGCAGTTCTTC. Its translation is CATSDPSGTGLNEQFF.

The table lists this clonotype with a few counts. This chain joins TRBV20-1 and TRBJ2-3, with 8 bases matching TRBD2. Germline values: CDR1 DFQATT, CDR2 SNEGSKA (reference sequence). V trimming: 1 base; J trimming: 2 bases; junction bases outside the gene matches: 2. The CDR3 runs 14 residues. Written as DNA, the CDR3 is TGCAGTGCTAGAGGAGCGGGGGCCACAGATACGCAGTATTTT. Its translation is CSARGAGATDTQYF.

This clonotype turned up a few times. V is TRBV12-3 or TRBV12-4 and J is TRBJ1-1; 10 bases are shared with TRBD1. The CDR3 length is 16 residues. Trimming took 5 bases from V and 4 from J; bases not matched to a gene: 10. CDR3 loop: CASSQKTGGAGTEAFF. Here the CDR3 DNA reads TGTGCCAGCAGTCAGAAGACAGGGGGCGCCGGCACTGAAGCTTTCTTT.

This clonotype was seen many times. Written as DNA, the CDR3 is TGCAGCGTTAACAGGGGAACCGGGGAGCTGTTTTTT. Protein sequence: CSVNRGTGELFF. V and J are TRBV29-1 and TRBJ2-2; 7 bases fit TRBD1. Germline V gene sequence: CDR1 SQVTM, CDR2 ANQGSEA. V shed 5 bases, J shed 5 bases, and the junction held 2 bases outside the gene matches. The CDR3 has 12 amino acids.

The rearrangement joins TRBV7-2 to TRBJ2-1, with D tentatively TRBD2 (5 bases). The germline V gene encodes CDR1 SGHTA and CDR2 FQGNSA. V lost 2 bases, J lost 5 bases, and 13 bases lay in between. The CDR3 is made up of 15 amino acids. CDR3 nucleotides: TGTGCCAGCAGCTTACTAGCCCCTGGCAACAATGAGCAGTTCTTC. This translates into CASSLLAPGNNEQFF. The entire variable domain, with the rest obtained from reference TRBV7-2 and TRBJ2-1, is as follows: GAGVSQSPSNKVTEKGKDVELRCDPISGHTALYWYRQSLGQGLEFLIYFQGNSAPDKSGLPSDRFSAERTGGSVSTLTIQRTQQEDSAVYLCASSLLAPGNNEQFFGPGTRLTVL.

This clonotype was picked up many times. This chain uses TRBV20-1 with TRBJ2-1, with a weak D call TRBD1 (5 bases). Per germline, CDR1 DFQATT and CDR2 SNEGSKA (reference sequence). This CDR3 has 12 amino acids. V dropped 6 bases and J dropped 4 bases, with 10 bases sitting between them. The CDR3 spells CSATTDYNEQFF. As DNA, the CDR3 is TGCAGTGCAACGACAGATTACAATGAGCAGTTCTTC.

This clonotype was counted ten times or more. V and J are TRBV5-1 and TRBJ2-1; D remains ambiguous. This CDR3 is 13 amino acids long. Germline CDR1 and CDR2: SGHRS and YFSETQ. V was clipped by 1 base and J by 4 bases, with 6 bases between them. DNA of the CDR3: TGCGCCAGCAGCTTGACAAAGTACAATGAGCAGTTCTTC. It specifies CASSLTKYNEQFF.

In this sample, this clonotype turned up many times. The chain uses TRBV12-3 or TRBV12-4 and TRBJ1-2; 9 positions match TRBD1. This CDR3 has 14 residues. Trimming at V came to 1 base and at J to 3 bases, leaving 0 bases not matched to a gene. CDR3: CASSLGTGDYGYTF. The DNA for the CDR3 is TGTGCCAGCAGTTTAGGGACAGGGGACTATGGCTACACCTTC.